This paragraph covers one T cell receptor beta chain sequence. The antigen is not known. Germline loops: CDR1 SNHLY, CDR2 FYNNEI. The CDR3 has 13 amino acids. Trimming pared 7 bases from V and 4 bases from J, leaving 13 bases between. This entry comes from a study of beta chain features in type 1 diabetes. Study-wide background: Cell yields, gender and age were comparable in patients and healthy donors.

The whole isolated RNA underwent reverse transcription, so sequencing captured expressed TCRB transcripts. Sequencing produced, on average, roughly 1 million reads for the stem cell-like memory T cell samples. Produced via immunoSEQ multiplex PCR; TCRdb's table is partial and in-frame only. Among 50,000 to 55,000 clones listed, about 64% were seen once. Study observations and caveats: There was a possibility that cDNA sequencing over-represented cells with high TCR expression. Moderate but significant shortening of TCRB CDR3s was recorded in all four CD4+ subsets from Type 1 diabetes patients. Insertions were fewer and deletions more numerous at VDJ junctions in type 1 diabetes patients.

The sample was stem cell memory CD4+ T cells from blood. This chain links TRBV2 with TRBJ1-1; D possibly corresponds to TRBD1 (6 bases). This receptor was identified in a young woman with type 1 diabetes. The CDR3 reads CASNVEGGTEAFF. CDR3 DNA sequence: TGTGCCAGCAATGTGGAAGGGGGCACTGAAGCTTTCTTT.